This record looks at one T cell receptor (beta chain) sequence and its context. Its specificity is not known. These data belong to a study of OX40 agonist ivuxolimab in advanced cancers. Study observations and caveats: The expanded peripheral T cells' antigen specificity was not determined. With doses of 0.1 to 3.0 mg/kg, CD4+ and CD8+ blood T cells had undergone clonal expansion by week 6.

Clones were read by immunoSEQ multiplex PCR, and TCRdb kept only the in-frame ones, dropping some. The repertoire includes 48,000 or so clones, roughly 77% of them detected once, and roughly 7% sits in the top ten. CDR3 length: 16 amino acids. The ends lost 1 base at V and 8 bases at J; junction bases unmatched: 11. From germline, CDR1 is SEHNR and CDR2 FQNEAQ (reference sequence). The source is an adult with an advanced solid tumor such as melanoma, head and neck, liver or kidney cancer. This material consisted of CD4+ or CD8+ T cells sorted from blood, taken in a trial of the OX40 agonist ivuxolimab. The chain couples TRBV7-9 to TRBJ2-1; 7 nucleotides match TRBD2. The CDR3 DNA sequence: TGTGCCAGCAGCTTAGTTCGAGCGGGGAAGTGGGATGAGCAGTTCTTC. It encodes CASSLVRAGKWDEQFF.